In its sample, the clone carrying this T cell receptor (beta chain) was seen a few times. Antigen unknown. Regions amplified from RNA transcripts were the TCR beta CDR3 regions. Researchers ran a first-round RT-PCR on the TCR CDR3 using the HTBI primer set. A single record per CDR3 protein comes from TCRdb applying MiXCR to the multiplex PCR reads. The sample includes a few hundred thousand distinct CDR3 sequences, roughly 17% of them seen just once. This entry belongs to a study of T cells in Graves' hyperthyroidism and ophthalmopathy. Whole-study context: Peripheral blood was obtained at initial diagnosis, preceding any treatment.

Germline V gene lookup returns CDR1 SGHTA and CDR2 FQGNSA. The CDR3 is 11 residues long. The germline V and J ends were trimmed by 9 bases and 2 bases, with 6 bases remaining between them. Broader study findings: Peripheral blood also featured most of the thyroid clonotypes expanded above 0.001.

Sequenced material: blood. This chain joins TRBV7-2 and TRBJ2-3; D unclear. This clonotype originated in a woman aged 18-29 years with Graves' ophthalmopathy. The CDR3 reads CARHNTDTQYF. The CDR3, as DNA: TGTGCCAGACACAACACAGATACGCAGTATTTT.